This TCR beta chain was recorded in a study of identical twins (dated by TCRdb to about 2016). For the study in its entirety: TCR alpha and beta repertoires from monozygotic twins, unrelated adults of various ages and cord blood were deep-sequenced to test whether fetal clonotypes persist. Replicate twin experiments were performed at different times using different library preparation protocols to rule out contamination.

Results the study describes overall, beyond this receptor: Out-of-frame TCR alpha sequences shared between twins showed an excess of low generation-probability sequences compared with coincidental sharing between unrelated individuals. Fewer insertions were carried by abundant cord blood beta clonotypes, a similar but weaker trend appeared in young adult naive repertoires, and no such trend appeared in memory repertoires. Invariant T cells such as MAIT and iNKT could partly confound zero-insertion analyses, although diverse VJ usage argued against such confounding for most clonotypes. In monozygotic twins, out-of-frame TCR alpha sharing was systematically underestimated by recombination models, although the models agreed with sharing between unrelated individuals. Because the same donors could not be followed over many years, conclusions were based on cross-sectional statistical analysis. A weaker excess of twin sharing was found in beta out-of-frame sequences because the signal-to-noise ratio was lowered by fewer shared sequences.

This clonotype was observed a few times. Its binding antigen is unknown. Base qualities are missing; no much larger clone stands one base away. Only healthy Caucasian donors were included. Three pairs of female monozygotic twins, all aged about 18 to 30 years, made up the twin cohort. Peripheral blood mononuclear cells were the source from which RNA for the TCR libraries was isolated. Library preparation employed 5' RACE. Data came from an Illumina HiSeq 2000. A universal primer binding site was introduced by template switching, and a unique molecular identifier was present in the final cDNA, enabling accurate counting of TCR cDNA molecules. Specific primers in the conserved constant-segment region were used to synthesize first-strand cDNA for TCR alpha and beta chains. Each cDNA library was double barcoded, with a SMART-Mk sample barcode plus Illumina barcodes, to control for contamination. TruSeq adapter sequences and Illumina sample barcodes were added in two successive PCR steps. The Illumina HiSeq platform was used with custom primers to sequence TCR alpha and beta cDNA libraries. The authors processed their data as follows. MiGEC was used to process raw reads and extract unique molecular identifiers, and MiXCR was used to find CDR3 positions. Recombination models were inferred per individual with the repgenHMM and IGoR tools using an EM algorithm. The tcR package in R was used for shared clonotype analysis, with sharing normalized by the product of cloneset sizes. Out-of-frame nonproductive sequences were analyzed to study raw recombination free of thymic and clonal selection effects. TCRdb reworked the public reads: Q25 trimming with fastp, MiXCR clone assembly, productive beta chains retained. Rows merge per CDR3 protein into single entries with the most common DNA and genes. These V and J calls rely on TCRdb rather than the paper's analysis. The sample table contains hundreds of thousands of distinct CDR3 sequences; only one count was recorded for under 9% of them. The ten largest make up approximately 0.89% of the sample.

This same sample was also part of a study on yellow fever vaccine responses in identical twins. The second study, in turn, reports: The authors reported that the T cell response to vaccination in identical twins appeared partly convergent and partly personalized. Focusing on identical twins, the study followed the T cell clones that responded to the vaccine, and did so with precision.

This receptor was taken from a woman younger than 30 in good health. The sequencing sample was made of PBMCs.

The CDR3 reads CASSRAPTGSSVTQYF. The DNA sequence reads TGTGCCAGCAGCCGAGCTCCGACAGGTTCGAGTGTGACCCAGTACTTC. Recombination joined TRBV14 with TRBJ2-5; a weak D assignment points to TRBD1 (6 bases agree). CDR1 and CDR2 were assigned from the germline V gene as SGHDN and FVKESK. V loses 4 bases of germline sequence and J loses 7 bases, and the interval between the two ends is 22 bases. Reading from cysteine to phenylalanine, the CDR3 counts 16 amino acids. The DNA shown is the 48-base CDR3, in frame from base 1.